This T cell receptor (beta chain) was retrieved from a study of graft-versus-host responses after intestinal transplantation (dated by TCRdb to 2020 to 2023). Some background on the complete study: Recipients received multivisceral, liver-intestinal, or isolated intestinal transplants. A peak of at least 4% donor T cells among recipient peripheral blood mononuclear cells was the definition used for donor T cell macrochimerism. The cohort enrolled 20 to 25 intestinal transplant recipients including one retransplant, and a few patients lacking pretransplant specimens were excluded. To identify alloreactive clones, pre-transplant mixed lymphocyte reaction products were sequenced and compared with unstimulated pre-transplant donor and recipient T cells. Samples from a few later patients were sequenced in-house on an Illumina MiSeq with MiXCR processing rather than by the commercial service. Every recipient was given anti-thymocyte globulin induction, then maintenance tacrolimus and steroids for 3 to 4 years. After intestinal transplantation, graft-versus-host and host-versus-graft alloreactive T cell clones in the graft, circulation and bone marrow were tracked using bulk TCR-beta CDR3 sequencing.

The full study reports these points: Peak levels of circulating GvH clones were associated with declines in HvG clones early after transplant. High GvH to HvG T cell clonal ratios were observed in the allografts of patients with donor T cell macrochimerism. Conclusions were limited by the relatively low number and heterogeneity of intestinal transplant patients. GvH clones turned up in recipient bone marrow, with some appearing earlier in ileal mucosa or blood, a pattern consistent with an intestinal mucosal origin.

Library preparation used the immunoSEQ multiplex PCR assay. In most patients, genomic DNA was isolated using the Qiagen DNeasy Blood and Tissue Kit and sent frozen to Adaptive Biotechnologies for TCR sequencing. High-throughput TCR-beta CDR3 sequencing of genomic DNA from most patients was performed by Adaptive Biotechnologies. As for the authors' bioinformatics: Adaptive's ImmunoSEQ software supplied the TCR sequencing data for 18 patients, while MiXCR and VDJtools were used to process a few other patients. CD4 versus CD8 sorting errors were corrected by removing sequences found in both subsets at a frequency ratio below 5:1. CDR3 nucleotide sequences shared between donor and recipient were removed because their origin could not be assigned. To be classed as alloreactive, a clone needed at least 2-fold expansion over unstimulated cells and a minimum CFSE-low frequency of 0.002% (template counts) or 0.001% (read counts). Clones were considered mappable if detected in sequenced pre-transplant spleen, lymph node, or MLR CFSE-low populations of the donor or recipient. The cumulative frequency of alloreactive clones was calculated as a percentage of all sequences, weighted by copy number. In its TCRdb copy, this immuneACCESS table keeps in-frame sequences only and misses some clones. Where compared with another copy, unresolved V genes explain less than half of these, and the others have no known cause. D and trimming come from the DNA, and the V and J calls and clone size come from that table. Within this sample are 96,000 or so clones, with 80% to 95% of them counted one time only. The top ten constitute over 0.15% of the sample.

About this clone: The clone's antigen remains unknown. Base qualities are not provided; no much larger clone lies one nucleotide away.

The sample's time point, from its label and the paper: cells obtained before transplantation from donor or recipient. CD3+CD4+ and CD3+CD8+ populations were FACS-sorted from unstimulated pre-transplant donor and recipient cells taken from spleen or lymph nodes. Including cysteine and phenylalanine, the CDR3 has 14 amino acids. Of the read, only the CDR3 DNA is kept; its 42 bases are in frame from base 1. Looking up the germline V gene yields CDR1 SQVTM and CDR2 ANQGSEA. The V and J ends are trimmed by 4 bases and 2 bases, leaving 12 bases between them. The specimen comprised unstimulated CD4+ T cells sorted from spleen or lymph node cells, sampled before intestinal transplant. The chain is made from TRBV29-1 and TRBJ2-4; the D segment cannot be called with confidence. The receptor was isolated from a human donor who received an intestinal transplant. The CDR3 is CSVAPEWSKNIQYF. The DNA sequence is as follows: TGCAGCGTTGCTCCTGAGTGGTCCAAAAACATTCAGTACTTC.